What follows is one T cell receptor (beta chain) and its context. The data stem from a study of beta chain features in type 1 diabetes. The CDR3 is 14 amino acids. In germline, CDR1 is GTSNPN, CDR2 SVGIG (reference sequence). V trimming: 4 bases; J trimming: 5 bases; junction bases outside the gene matches: 8. The isolated RNA, all of it, was reverse transcribed, so expressed TCRB transcripts were what got sequenced. Assay: immunoSEQ multiplex PCR; the TCRdb copy retains only in-frame clones and omits some. The sample shows around 430,000 clones, about 30% of them seen only once. Only one heparinised blood draw was taken per donor, and its volume averaged roughly 120 mL. Once sorted, every population was more than 95% pure.

The clonotype originates from a man younger than 35 in good health. Sequenced sample: naive CD4+ T cells from blood. The chain recombines TRBV30 with TRBJ2-7; 10 nucleotides agree with TRBD2. CDR3 DNA: TGTGCCTGGACTACTATAGCGGGAGGAAACGAGCAGTACTTC. Translating it yields CAWTTIAGGNEQYF.